This T cell receptor (beta chain) was documented in a study of tumour-infiltrating T cells in Burkitt lymphoma (dated by TCRdb to the early 2020s). About the full investigation: When TCR repertoire data were correlated with clinical outcome, productive clonality turned out to predict both overall and progression-free survival, independent of established prognosticators, age at diagnosis among them.

Library construction relied on the immunoSEQ multiplex PCR assay. TCRdb's version of the immuneACCESS table is confined to in-frame rearrangements and falls short of the full clone set. An unresolved V gene accounts for under half of the shortfall where checked; the remainder is of unknown origin. For this sample there are roughly 13,000 clones; around 75% appear just once. The top ten hold around 7.2% of the sample. About this clone: Its target antigen remains unknown. No base quality values were provided; no much bigger clone lies one nucleotide off.

Material: tumor tissue. The TCR comes from a human donor with diffuse large B-cell lymphoma.

CDR3 region: CASSPAGQAGGYTF. In nucleotide form, the sequence is TGTGCCAGCAGTCCCGCCGGACAGGCCGGGGGCTACACCTTC. This chain joins TRBV28 to TRBJ1-2, with 7 junctional bases fitting TRBD1. The CDR3, cysteine through phenylalanine, is 14 amino acids long. Of all the DNA, just the CDR3 is kept, 42 bases in frame from base 1. The germline V end is reduced by 5 bases and the J end by 8 bases; junction bases left unmatched: 11. The germline V gene encodes CDR1 MDHEN and CDR2 SYDVKM.